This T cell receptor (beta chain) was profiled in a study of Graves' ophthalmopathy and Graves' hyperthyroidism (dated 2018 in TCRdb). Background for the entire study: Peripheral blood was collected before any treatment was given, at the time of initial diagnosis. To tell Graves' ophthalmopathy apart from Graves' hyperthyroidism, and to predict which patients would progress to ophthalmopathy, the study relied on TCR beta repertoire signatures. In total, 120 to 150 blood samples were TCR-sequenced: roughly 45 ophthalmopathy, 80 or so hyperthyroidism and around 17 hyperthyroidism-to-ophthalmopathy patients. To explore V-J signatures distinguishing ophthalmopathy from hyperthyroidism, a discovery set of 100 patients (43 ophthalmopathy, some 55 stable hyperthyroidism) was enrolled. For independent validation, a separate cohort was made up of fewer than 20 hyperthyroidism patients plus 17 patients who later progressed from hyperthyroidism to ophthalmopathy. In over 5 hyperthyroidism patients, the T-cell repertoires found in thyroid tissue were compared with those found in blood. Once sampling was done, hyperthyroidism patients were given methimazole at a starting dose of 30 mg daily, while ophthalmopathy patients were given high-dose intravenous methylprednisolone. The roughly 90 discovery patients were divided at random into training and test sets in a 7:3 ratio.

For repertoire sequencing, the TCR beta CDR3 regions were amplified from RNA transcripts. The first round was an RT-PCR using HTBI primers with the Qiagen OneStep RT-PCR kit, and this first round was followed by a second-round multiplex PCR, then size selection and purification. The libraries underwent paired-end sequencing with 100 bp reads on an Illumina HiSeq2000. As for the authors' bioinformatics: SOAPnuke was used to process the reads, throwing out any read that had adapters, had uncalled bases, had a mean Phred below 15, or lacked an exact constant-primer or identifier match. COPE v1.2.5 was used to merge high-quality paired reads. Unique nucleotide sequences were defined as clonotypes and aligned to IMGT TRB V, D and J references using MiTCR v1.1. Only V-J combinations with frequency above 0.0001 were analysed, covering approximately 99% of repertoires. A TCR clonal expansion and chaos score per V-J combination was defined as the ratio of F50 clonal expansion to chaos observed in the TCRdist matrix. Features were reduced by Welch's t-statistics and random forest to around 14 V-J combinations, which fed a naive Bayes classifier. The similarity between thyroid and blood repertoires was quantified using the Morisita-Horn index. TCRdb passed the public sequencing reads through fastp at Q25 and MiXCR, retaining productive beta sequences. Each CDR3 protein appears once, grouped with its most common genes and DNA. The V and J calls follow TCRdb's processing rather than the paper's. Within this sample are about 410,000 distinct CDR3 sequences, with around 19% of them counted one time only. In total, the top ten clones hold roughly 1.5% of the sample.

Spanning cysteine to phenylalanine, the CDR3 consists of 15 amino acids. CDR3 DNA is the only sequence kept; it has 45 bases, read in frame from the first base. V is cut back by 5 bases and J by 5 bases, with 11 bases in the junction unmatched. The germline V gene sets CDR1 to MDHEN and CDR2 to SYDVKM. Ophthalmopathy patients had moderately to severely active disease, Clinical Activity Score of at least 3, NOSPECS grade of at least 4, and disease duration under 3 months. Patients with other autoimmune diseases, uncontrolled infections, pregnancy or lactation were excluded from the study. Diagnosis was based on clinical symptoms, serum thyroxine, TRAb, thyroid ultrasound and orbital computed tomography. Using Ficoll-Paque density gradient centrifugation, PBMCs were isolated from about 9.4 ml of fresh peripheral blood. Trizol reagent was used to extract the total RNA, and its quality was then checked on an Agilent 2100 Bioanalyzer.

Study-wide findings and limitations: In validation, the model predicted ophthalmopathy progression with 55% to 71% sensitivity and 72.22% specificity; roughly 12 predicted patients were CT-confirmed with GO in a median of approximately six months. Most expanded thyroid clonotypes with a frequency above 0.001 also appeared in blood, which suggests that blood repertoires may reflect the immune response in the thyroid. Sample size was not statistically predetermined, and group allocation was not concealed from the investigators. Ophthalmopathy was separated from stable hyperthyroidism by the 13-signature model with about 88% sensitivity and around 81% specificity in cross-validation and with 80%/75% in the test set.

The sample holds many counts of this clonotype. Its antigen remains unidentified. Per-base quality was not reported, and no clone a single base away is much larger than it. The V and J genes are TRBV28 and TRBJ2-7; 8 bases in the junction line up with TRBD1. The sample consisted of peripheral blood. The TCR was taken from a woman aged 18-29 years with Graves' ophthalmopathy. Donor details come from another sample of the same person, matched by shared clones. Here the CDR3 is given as CASSLTGVGAHEQYF. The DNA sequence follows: TGTGCCAGCAGTCTGACAGGGGTAGGTGCCCACGAGCAGTACTTC.